The 27 T cell receptor beta chains below all came from one sample that was sequenced in a study of shared clonotypes between healthy human individuals. Sequenced by immunoSEQ multiplex PCR; TCRdb stores in-frame clones only, minus some. The data contain about 1,500,000 clones, roughly 95% of them singletons. Sequencing input: naive CD4+ T cells sorted from blood. Sample subset: CD45RA+ positively selected. Source of these receptors: a young man in good health.

The chain uses TRBV7-6 and TRBJ2-1; the D is unclear. V was trimmed by 1 base and J by 0 bases, leaving 10 bases between them. Germline V gives CDR1 SGHVS, CDR2 FNYEAQ. The CDR3 is made up of 16 amino acids. This CDR3 is CASSLESPSSYNEQFF. CDR3 in DNA: TGTGCCAGCAGCTTAGAAAGTCCTAGCTCCTACAATGAGCAGTTCTTC.

This chain links TRBV7-2 with TRBJ2-7; D not certain. The V gene lost 1 base and the J gene lost 0 bases, with 10 bases spanning the gap. CDR3 size: 15 residues. Germline CDR1 is SGHTA and CDR2 is FQGNSA. Written as DNA, the CDR3 is TGTGCCAGCAGCTTAGACAGAGTAAGCTCCTACGAGCAGTACTTC. The encoded protein is CASSLDRVSSYEQYF.

Notes on this clone: Within the sample, other DNA sequences also encode this same CDR3. J is TRBJ2-7 and V is TRBV18, with D unclear. Germline V gene sequence: CDR1 KGHSH, CDR2 LQKENI. Trimming shortened V by 0 bases and J by 6 bases, and 6 bases separated the two germline ends. This CDR3 contains 12 residues. CDR3 sequence (DNA): TGTGCCAGCTCACCACCCAGCTCCGAGCAGTACTTC. This gives the protein CASSPPSSEQYF.

This sequence joins TRBV29-1 and TRBJ2-1; D gene uncertain. The CDR3 consists of 11 residues. Trimming cost V 7 bases and J 2 bases, with 6 bases left between them. Per the germline V gene, CDR1 is SQVTM and CDR2 is ANQGSEA. The CDR3 sequence is CSAGPYNEQFF. CDR3 DNA: TGCAGCGCAGGACCCTACAATGAGCAGTTCTTC.

V and J are TRBV5-1 and TRBJ2-7, with TRBD1 identical over 7 bases. V was clipped by 1 base and J by 7 bases; unmatched bases: 5. Looked up from germline, CDR1 is SGHRS and CDR2 is YFSETQ. The CDR3 is made up of 13 amino acids. CDR3 coding DNA: TGCGCCAGCAGCTTGCTAAGGGACAGTGAGCAGTACTTC. Its translation: CASSLLRDSEQYF.

V usage is TRBV9 and J usage is TRBJ2-3; D is possibly TRBD2 (6 bases). In germline, CDR1 is SGDLS, CDR2 YYNGEE. The CDR3 is made up of 16 amino acids. Trimming took off 0 bases at V and 1 base at J, with 12 bases between the two ends. The CDR3 DNA sequence: TGTGCCAGCAGCGTAGGCCCCGGGACTGGCACAGATACGCAGTATTTT. Residues: CASSVGPGTGTDTQYF.

The genes are TRBV7-2 and TRBJ1-3; D gene unclear. Between the trimmed V and J ends, which lost 0 bases and 4 bases, there was a span of 10 bases. The CDR3 is 15 residues long. Germline lookup yields CDR1 SGHTA and CDR2 FQGNSA. CDR3 in DNA: TGTGCCAGCAGCTTAGCGGATAGTCCGGGAAACACCATATATTTT. Protein product: CASSLADSPGNTIYF. The full variable domain, with the rest looked up from reference TRBV7-2 and TRBJ1-3, is GAGVSQSPSNKVTEKGKDVELRCDPISGHTALYWYRQSLGQGLEFLIYFQGNSAPDKSGLPSDRFSAERTGGSVSTLTIQRTQQEDSAVYLCASSLADSPGNTIYFGEGSWLTVV.

This rearrangement joins TRBV29-1 to TRBJ2-3; a weak D match, TRBD2 (8 bases). This CDR3 comprises 17 residues. Between the trimmed V and J ends, which lost 4 bases and 3 bases, there was a span of 23 bases. The germline V gene has CDR1 SQVTM and CDR2 ANQGSEA. This CDR3 reads CSVVRPGLGGPTDTQYF. The CDR3, as DNA: TGCAGCGTTGTACGCCCGGGACTAGGGGGCCCGACAGATACGCAGTATTTT.

For this clone: The sample holds other DNA sequences that translate to the same CDR3. V and J are TRBV7-9 and TRBJ2-1; unclear D gene. Germline values: CDR1 SEHNR, CDR2 FQNEAQ (reference sequence). The V end was cut by 2 bases, the J end by 1 base, with 6 bases between. CDR3 length equals 14 residues. CDR3: CASSLPGSYNEQFF. The CDR3 coding sequence is TGTGCCAGCAGCTTACCCGGATCCTACAATGAGCAGTTCTTC.

The chain combines TRBV9 with TRBJ1-1; unclear D gene. Trimming took 0 bases from V and 4 from J, leaving 7 bases between them. This CDR3 region has 13 residues. Germline assignment: CDR1 SGDLS and CDR2 YYNGEE. CDR3 residues: CASSVEGFTEAFF. CDR3 nucleotides: TGTGCCAGCAGCGTAGAAGGGTTCACTGAAGCTTTCTTT. The full variable domain, its missing parts supplied by reference TRBV9 and TRBJ1-1, is DSGVTQTPKHLITATGQRVTLRCSPRSGDLSVYWYQQSLDQGLQFLIQYYNGEERAKGNILERFSAQQFPDLHSELNLSSLELGDSALYFCASSVEGFTEAFFGQGTRLTVV.

CDR3 in DNA: TGCGCCAGCAGCGGGAGGGGGACCACTGGTAGTACCTACGAGCAGTACTTC. The encoded protein is CASSGRGTTGSTYEQYF. This chain joins TRBV5-1 and TRBJ2-7, with D maybe TRBD2 (7 bases). The CDR3 loop spans 17 amino acids. CDR1 is SGHRS and CDR2 is YFSETQ in the germline V gene. Trimming removed 4 bases at V and 2 bases at J, with 22 bases between.

On this clone: The germline gene is not matched at one end of the junction; a read error may be the cause. The same CDR3 is also encoded by other DNA sequences in this sample. The chain links TRBV7-9 to TRBJ1-3; TRBD1 might be the D (6 bases). The germline V gene has CDR1 SEHNR and CDR2 FQNEAQ (reference sequence). The CDR3 runs 15 residues. The CDR3 is CASSLAGGTGNTIYF. CDR3 bases: TGTGCCAGCAGCCTAGCGGGGGGCACTGGAAACACCATATATTTT.

The CDR3 DNA is TGTGCCATCAGTGACTCTAGCGGGAGGGTGTACGAGCAGTACTTC. Protein product: CAISDSSGRVYEQYF. The chain uses TRBV10-3 and TRBJ2-7, with TRBD2 matching over 12 bases. Germline V CDR1 and CDR2: ENHRY, SYGVKD. The J segment lost 4 bases and the V segment lost 3 bases, leaving 4 bases of the junction unmatched. The CDR3 has 15 amino acids.

The genes are TRBV6-1 and TRBJ1-2; no reliable D call. The CDR3 consists of 15 residues. V lost 4 bases and J lost 8, with 20 bases in between. Germline V gene data show CDR1 as MNHNS and CDR2 as SASEGT. In DNA form, the CDR3 reads TGTGCCAGCAGTGGAGAGGGCGGGCCCCTAGGAGGCTACACCTTC. Translating it yields CASSGEGGPLGGYTF.

The rearrangement links TRBV11-2 to TRBJ2-7; D ambiguous. Germline V lookup: CDR1 SGHAT, CDR2 FQNNGV. V lost 1 base to trimming and J lost 11 bases, with 6 bases between them. The CDR3 extends over 10 amino acids. Here the CDR3 reads CASSLGIEYF. For the CDR3, the DNA is TGTGCCAGCAGCTTAGGAATAGAGTACTTC. Full variable domain (missing parts from reference TRBV11-2 and TRBJ2-7): EAGVAQSPRYKIIEKRQSVAFWCNPISGHATLYWYQQILGQGPKLLIQFQNNGVVDDSQLPKDRFSAERLKGVDSTLKIQPAKLEDSAVYLCASSLGIEYFGPGTRLTVT.

V usage is TRBV18 and J usage is TRBJ1-2; no definite D call. The CDR3 length is 13 residues. V dropped 5 bases and J dropped 3 bases, with 10 bases sitting between them. Looked up from germline, CDR1 is KGHSH and CDR2 is LQKENI. The CDR3 nucleotides read TGTGCCAGCTCAGCGGCCTCCGACTATGGCTACACCTTC. This codes for CASSAASDYGYTF.

This chain connects TRBV19 to TRBJ1-1, with D perhaps matching TRBD1 (5 bases). The germline V gene has CDR1 LNHDA and CDR2 SQIVND (reference sequence). The CDR3 is made up of 13 amino acids. Trimming cost V 6 bases and J 5 bases, with 13 bases left between them. CDR3 in DNA: TGTGCCAGTAGGCCGGGACGCACTACTGAAGCTTTCTTT. Translating gives CASRPGRTTEAFF.

This clone has just a few counts. The rearrangement links TRBV5-1 to TRBJ2-1; D remains unclear. Trimming removed 4 bases at V and 1 base at J, with 15 bases between. The CDR3 length is 16 residues. Germline V gene data show CDR1 as SGHRS and CDR2 as YFSETQ. As DNA, the CDR3 is TGCGCCAGCAGCGCGGCCCTCGTGGGTTCCTACAATGAGCAGTTCTTC. This translates into CASSAALVGSYNEQFF. Full variable domain (rest looked up from reference TRBV5-1 and TRBJ2-1): KAGVTQTPRYLIKTRGQQVTLSCSPISGHRSVSWYQQTPGQGLQFLFEYFSETQRNKGNFPGRFSGRQFSNSRSEMNVSTLELGDSALYLCASSAALVGSYNEQFFGPGTRLTVL.

The genes are TRBV5-5 and TRBJ1-5; no firm D call. Trimming shortened V by 0 bases and J by 1 base, and 2 bases separated the two germline ends. CDR3 length: 13 amino acids. Germline CDR1 is SGHKS and CDR2 is YYEKEE (reference sequence). The CDR3 DNA sequence: TGTGCCAGCAGCTTGGACAGCAATCAGCCCCAGCATTTT. Translation: CASSLDSNQPQHF.

The CDR3 sequence is CSVPRDGRFF. The CDR3 DNA reads TGCAGTGTACCCCGGGACGGCCGTTTCTTT. The chain employs TRBV20-1 and TRBJ1-1; D perhaps matches TRBD1 (5 bases). The germline V and J ends were trimmed by 7 bases and 13 bases, with 16 bases remaining between them. Germline V CDR1 and CDR2: DFQATT, SNEGSKA (reference sequence). CDR3 length: 10 amino acids.

This sequence joins TRBV11-2 and TRBJ2-3, with 7 bases aligning to TRBD2. The CDR3 consists of 14 residues. CDR1 SGHAT and CDR2 FQNNGV come from the germline V gene. The ends lost 2 bases at V and 2 bases at J; junction bases unmatched: 1. DNA of the CDR3: TGTGCCAGCAGCTTACGGGGGGACACAGATACGCAGTATTTT. The encoded protein is CASSLRGDTDTQYF.

CDR3 bases: TGCGCCAGCAGCTTGGGTCTAATATCCTACGAGCAGTACTTC. Translating gives CASSLGLISYEQYF. The chain carries TRBV5-1 and TRBJ2-7; D not certain. V was shortened by 0 bases and J by 1 base, with 8 bases between the two germline ends. The CDR3 is 14 residues long. Looked up from germline, CDR1 is SGHRS and CDR2 is YFSETQ.

J is TRBJ2-3 and V is TRBV5-1; 15 bases fit TRBD2. The trim removed 4 bases at V and 5 bases at J, leaving 5 bases unmatched. The CDR3 is made up of 16 amino acids. Germline values: CDR1 SGHRS, CDR2 YFSETQ. The DNA of the CDR3 is TGCGCCAGCAGCCAGGGGACTAGCGGGAGGCAAGATACGCAGTATTTT. Translating gives CASSQGTSGRQDTQYF.

The rearrangement links TRBV4-1 to TRBJ2-1, with D tentatively TRBD2 (6 bases). This CDR3 is built from 17 residues. Trimming cost V 0 bases and J 4 bases, with 16 bases left between them. Germline CDR1 MGHRA, CDR2 YSYEKL. The CDR3, as DNA: TGCGCCAGCAGCCAAGATCTCGAGCGGGTTATGTACAATGAGCAGTTCTTC. Its translation is CASSQDLERVMYNEQFF.

The chain couples TRBV18 to TRBJ2-7, with D perhaps matching TRBD1 (5 bases). V lost 2 bases and J 8 bases, leaving 16 bases between the germline ends. Germline V gene sequence: CDR1 KGHSH, CDR2 LQKENI. The CDR3 is 14 amino acids. The CDR3 protein is CASSPGSADTKQYF. The CDR3 nucleotides are TGTGCCAGCTCACCAGGTTCGGCGGACACTAAGCAGTACTTC.

The DNA of the CDR3 is TGCGCCAGAAGCGGGTCTAGCGGGAGAGATACGCAGTATTTT. Encoded protein: CARSGSSGRDTQYF. This chain uses TRBV10-1 with TRBJ2-3; TRBD2 matches 10 bases. CDR3 length: 14 amino acids. J lost 5 bases, V lost 9 bases, and 8 bases had no gene match. The germline gives CDR1 WNHNN, CDR2 SYGVQD (reference sequence).

With regard to this clone: The sample carries other DNA sequences with the same CDR3. The chain couples TRBV20-1 to TRBJ1-2; D is undetermined. This CDR3 comprises 11 residues. The germline gives CDR1 DFQATT, CDR2 SNEGSKA (reference sequence). V lost 2 bases and J lost 6, with 7 bases in between. CDR3: CSARSGNGYTF. CDR3 DNA sequence: TGCAGTGCTAGATCCGGGAATGGCTACACCTTC.